Each of the 31 T cell receptor beta chains below was sequenced from the same sample in a study of blood T cell repertoires in COVID-19. The data were produced by immunoSEQ multiplex PCR, yet TCRdb's version contains in-frame clones alone and is incomplete. The table includes about 59,000 clones, 90% to 95% detected once. Sequencing was carried out using peripheral blood. All receptors derive from a human donor in a cohort sampled during active COVID-19.

V and J are TRBV28 and TRBJ1-1; D remains ambiguous. The CDR3 loop spans 15 amino acids. Trimming left V 6 bases short and J 1 base short, with 15 bases between. Per the germline V gene, CDR1 is MDHEN and CDR2 is SYDVKM. The CDR3 DNA is TGTGCCAGCAGCCCTTTGGGCAGAGCGAACACTGAAGCTTTCTTT. This encodes CASSPLGRANTEAFF.

The chain couples TRBV23-1 to TRBJ2-3, with 8 bases aligning to TRBD2. TRBV23-1 is flagged as an ORF with uncertain function. This CDR3 is built from 13 residues. The V and J ends lost 7 bases and 5 bases, in that order; junction bases with no gene match: 5. CDR3 loop: CASTQRERDTQYF. For the CDR3, the DNA is TGCGCCAGCACCCAGCGGGAGCGAGATACGCAGTATTTT.

CDR3 DNA: TGTGCCTGTTCCACGGGAAAGGCTTTCTTT. Translation gives CACSTGKAFF. This rearrangement joins TRBV30 to TRBJ1-1; D gene uncertain. The ends were cut back, 6 bases at V and 11 bases at J, with 13 bases in the middle. Germline V gene sequence: CDR1 GTSNPN, CDR2 SVGIG (reference sequence). This CDR3 contains 10 residues.

This chain links TRBV7-2 with TRBJ2-7; maybe TRBD1 (5 bases). With 4 bases removed from V and 2 bases from J, the gap between germline ends came to 12 bases. The CDR3 contains 14 residues. Germline-derived CDR1 and CDR2 are SGHTA and FQGNSA. CDR3 residues: CASSSYDRTYEQYF. The CDR3 region has the DNA TGTGCCAGCAGCTCCTACGACAGAACCTACGAGCAGTACTTC. The whole variable domain, filled in from reference TRBV7-2 and TRBJ2-7, reads GAGVSQSPSNKVTEKGKDVELRCDPISGHTALYWYRQSLGQGLEFLIYFQGNSAPDKSGLPSDRFSAERTGGSVSTLTIQRTQQEDSAVYLCASSSYDRTYEQYFGPGTRLTVT.

CDR3 nucleotide sequence: TGTGCCACCACCATGGACAGTAACACTGAAGCTTTCTTT. Amino acid sequence: CATTMDSNTEAFF. V and J are TRBV15 and TRBJ1-1, with a possible D match to TRBD1 (6 bases). V lost 7 bases and J 2 bases, leaving 11 bases between the germline ends. Germline V lookup: CDR1 LNHNV, CDR2 YYDKDF (reference sequence). The CDR3 has 13 amino acids.

The J gene is TRBJ2-7, the V gene TRBV14; 7 nucleotides match TRBD2. After removal of 0 bases from V and 4 bases from J, the junction contained 18 bases not matched to a gene. The CDR3 spans 19 residues. Per germline, CDR1 SGHDN and CDR2 FVKESK. The CDR3 DNA reads TGTGCCAGCAGCCAAGAAGCCCCAGCGGGACTCATTAGGAGGTACGAGCAGTACTTC. Its translation is CASSQEAPAGLIRRYEQYF.

The CDR3 loop reads CASSLWVGGEEAFF. For the CDR3, the DNA is TGTGCCAGCAGTTTATGGGTAGGGGGCGAAGAAGCTTTCTTT. This rearrangement joins TRBV27 to TRBJ1-1, with 7 bases that match TRBD1. Germline values: CDR1 MNHEY, CDR2 SMNVEV (reference sequence). The CDR3 is made up of 14 amino acids. Germline trimming cut 1 base from V and 8 bases from J; bases unmatched to any gene: 7.

The V gene is TRBV7-2, the J gene TRBJ1-5; D ambiguous. The CDR3 is 14 amino acids. The germline V and J ends were trimmed by 5 bases and 5 bases, with 13 bases remaining between them. Germline V CDR1 and CDR2: SGHTA, FQGNSA. The CDR3 sequence: CASSLAWEDQPQHF. The CDR3 coding sequence is TGTGCCAGCAGCCTTGCTTGGGAGGATCAGCCCCAGCATTTT.

The V and J genes are TRBV7-2 and TRBJ2-5; maybe TRBD2 (6 bases). The CDR3 is made up of 14 amino acids. V shed 3 bases and J shed 5 bases, with 13 bases lying between them. The germline V gene has CDR1 SGHTA and CDR2 FQGNSA. CDR3 amino acids: CASSFGGAGETQYF. DNA for the CDR3: TGTGCCAGCAGCTTTGGCGGGGCGGGGGAGACCCAGTACTTC.

This chain connects TRBV15 to TRBJ2-1, with D possibly being TRBD1 (5 bases). Germline CDR1 and CDR2: LNHNV and YYDKDF (reference sequence). The CDR3 loop spans 14 amino acids. Trimming left V 0 bases short and J 12 bases short, with 15 bases between. The CDR3, as DNA: TGTGCCACCAGCAGAGATCCAGGGCAATCATGGCAGTTCTTC. It translates to CATSRDPGQSWQFF.

The rearrangement links TRBV28 to TRBJ2-7; TRBD1 matches 10 bases. Germline assignment: CDR1 MDHEN and CDR2 SYDVKM. The CDR3 sequence is 12 residues long. After removal of 5 bases from V and 6 bases from J, the junction contained 1 base not matched to a gene. CDR3 nucleotides: TGTGCCAGCAGTGGGACAGGGGCCGAGCAGTACTTC. Protein product: CASSGTGAEQYF.

J is TRBJ1-1 and V is TRBV11-2; 7 bases map to TRBD1. Germline-derived CDR1 and CDR2 are SGHAT and FQNNGV. Trimming removed 5 bases from V and 1 base from J; junction bases left unmatched: 7. CDR3 length: 15 amino acids. DNA of the CDR3: TGTGCCAGCAGCCCTCCGACAGGGAAGAACACTGAAGCTTTCTTT. It specifies CASSPPTGKNTEAFF.

V is TRBV7-2 and J is TRBJ2-3; 7 bases are shared with TRBD2. Germline CDR1 reads SGHTA; CDR2 reads FQGNSA. V was pared by 3 bases and J by 0 bases, with 12 bases of the junction left unmatched. The CDR3 spans 18 residues. CDR3 DNA: TGTGCCAGCAGCTTGGCTAGCGGCCTTGGATCTAGCACAGATACGCAGTATTTT. It translates to CASSLASGLGSSTDTQYF.

This clone was detected a few times. The J gene is TRBJ2-2, the V gene TRBV14; 12 bases map to TRBD2. V dropped 1 base and J dropped 8; count of bases not matched to a gene: 17. This CDR3 has 20 residues. In germline, CDR1 is SGHDN, CDR2 FVKESK. CDR3 nucleotides: TGTGCCAGCAGCCAAGTGAAACTAGCGGGAGGAACGTGGGGTCAAGGGGAGCTGTTTTTT. Its protein is CASSQVKLAGGTWGQGELFF.

J is TRBJ1-2 and V is TRBV27, with 7 bases identical to TRBD1. Germline trimming cut 2 bases from V and 6 bases from J; bases unmatched to any gene: 6. CDR3 length: 14 residues. Germline-derived CDR1 and CDR2 are MNHEY and SMNVEV (reference sequence). CDR3 sequence: CASSLIGGSDGYTF. The CDR3 bases are TGTGCCAGCAGTTTAATAGGGGGCTCAGATGGCTACACCTTC.

This clone was seen a few times. V usage is TRBV12-5 and J usage is TRBJ2-1, with 7 positions matching TRBD2. V lost 11 bases, J lost 5 bases, and 9 bases stayed unmatched. Germline loops: CDR1 LGHNT, CDR2 FRNRAP. The CDR3 totals 13 residues. The CDR3 nucleotides are TGTGCTTCTGGCCGGGGGGAAGACAATGAGCAGTTCTTC. It translates to CASGRGEDNEQFF.

The V call is TRBV21-1, the J call TRBJ2-3; TRBD2 was called by the table and not checked on the DNA. TRBV21-1 is reported as a pseudogene. The CDR3 is made up of 17 amino acids. CDR3 loop: CASSKPSGGGLTDTQYF. DNA of the CDR3: TGTGCCAGCAGCAAACCTAGCGGGGGGGGCCTAACAGATACGCAGTATTTT.

This chain joins TRBV6-6 and TRBJ2-7, with no clear D. The CDR3 totals 14 residues. CDR1 and CDR2 (germline): MNHNY, SVGAGI (reference sequence). The V end was cut by 6 bases, the J end by 0 bases, with 12 bases between. CDR3 coding DNA: TGTGCCAGCAGAGCCGCGAGGAGCTCCTACGAGCAGTACTTC. Encoded protein: CASRAARSSYEQYF.

The table lists this clone with a count of one. The chain combines TRBV4-1 with TRBJ2-7; TRBD2 might be the D (5 bases). This CDR3 is built from 16 residues. CDR1 MGHRA and CDR2 YSYEKL come from the germline V gene. Trimming cost V 3 bases and J 1 base, with 16 bases left between them. The CDR3 sequence is CASSQVERAASYEQYF. The CDR3 nucleotides are TGCGCCAGCAGCCAGGTAGAGAGGGCCGCATCCTACGAGCAGTACTTC.

The CDR3 DNA reads TGTGCCAGTAGTATCAGGGGTGAAAAACTGTTTTTT. Translating it yields CASSIRGEKLFF. This chain links TRBV19 with TRBJ1-4; the D gene is possibly TRBD1 (6 bases). The V and J ends lost 3 bases and 7 bases respectively, with 6 bases between them. The CDR3 has 12 residues. CDR1 is LNHDA and CDR2 is SQIVND in the germline V gene (reference sequence).

The chain has TRBV2 and TRBJ1-1; D uncertain. The CDR3 is 12 residues long. V lost 5 bases, J lost 7 bases, and 11 bases lay in between. Germline values: CDR1 SNHLY, CDR2 FYNNEI. The CDR3 spells CASSREHSEAFF. The CDR3 nucleotides are TGTGCCAGCAGTCGGGAACACAGTGAAGCTTTCTTT.

This chain links TRBV3-1 (or the pseudogene TRBV3-2) with TRBJ1-1; 12 bases match TRBD1. In germline, CDR1 is LGHDT, CDR2 YNNKEL (reference sequence). This CDR3 is 18 amino acids long. V lost 2 bases and J lost 4; bases outside the gene matches: 11. The CDR3 DNA reads TGTGCCAGCAGCCAAATTGGGACAGGGGGCGGTGTGGGCACTGAAGCTTTCTTT. As protein: CASSQIGTGGGVGTEAFF.

The chain carries TRBV11-2 and TRBJ2-2; TRBD1 matches at 8 bases. The J segment lost 1 base and the V segment lost 4 bases, leaving 11 bases of the junction unmatched. The length of the CDR3 is 18 residues. Germline CDR1 SGHAT, CDR2 FQNNGV. The DNA of the CDR3 is TGTGCCAGCAGCTCCGGACAGGGCAGGGGAATGAACACCGGGGAGCTGTTTTTT. Residues: CASSSGQGRGMNTGELFF.

The rearrangement uses TRBV5-4 and TRBJ2-5; 9 nucleotides align to TRBD2. The CDR3 length is 16 residues. In germline, CDR1 is SGHNT, CDR2 YYREEE (reference sequence). V lost 0 bases, J lost 1 base, and 4 bases stayed unmatched. CDR3 residues: CASSLGIAGVQETQYF. DNA of the CDR3: TGTGCCAGCAGCTTGGGAATAGCGGGGGTCCAAGAGACCCAGTACTTC. Full variable domain (remainder filled in from reference TRBV5-4 and TRBJ2-5): ETGVTQSPTHLIKTRGQQVTLRCSSQSGHNTVSWYQQALGQGPQFIFQYYREEENGRGNFPPRFSGLQFPNYSSELNVNALELDDSALYLCASSLGIAGVQETQYFGPGTRLLVL.

Notes on this clone: The same CDR3 is also encoded by other DNA sequences in this sample. The J gene is TRBJ2-3, the V gene TRBV6-2 or TRBV6-3, with 9 bases fitting TRBD2. In germline, CDR1 is MNHEY, CDR2 SVGEGT. V shed 6 bases, J shed 2 bases, and the junction held 6 bases outside the gene matches. The CDR3 is made up of 15 amino acids. CDR3 amino acids: CASSQTSGPTDTQYF. In nucleotides, the CDR3 is TGTGCCAGCAGCCAGACTAGCGGTCCCACAGATACGCAGTATTTT.

The chain is built from TRBV5-1 and TRBJ2-1, with TRBD1 as a possible D gene (6 bases). With 3 bases removed from V and 8 bases from J, the gap between germline ends came to 18 bases. Germline V CDR1 and CDR2: SGHRS, YFSETQ. The CDR3 is made up of 15 amino acids. For the CDR3, the DNA is TGCGCCAGCAGCTCGACAGGTCTCCTGGGGGATGAGCAGTTCTTC. Translating it yields CASSSTGLLGDEQFF.

The V call is TRBV28, the J call TRBJ1-1; D is ambiguous. The CDR3 totals 13 residues. V lost 2 bases and J 7 bases, leaving 11 bases between the germline ends. From germline, CDR1 is MDHEN and CDR2 SYDVKM. In nucleotides, the CDR3 is TGTGCCAGCAGTTTACGGGGTCTGGTTGAAGCTTTCTTT. This gives the protein CASSLRGLVEAFF.

The gene calls are TRBV6-5 and TRBJ1-1; possible D gene TRBD1, 6 bases. The CDR3 loop spans 14 amino acids. The germline CDR1 and CDR2 sequences are MNHEY and SVGAGI. With 6 bases removed from V and 2 bases from J, the gap between germline ends came to 13 bases. CDR3 protein: CASRRDNYNTEAFF. The CDR3 DNA reads TGTGCCAGCAGGAGGGACAACTATAACACTGAAGCTTTCTTT.

This clone has just one count. The gene calls are TRBV9 and TRBJ1-6, with unresolved D. Trimming took off 1 base at V and 8 bases at J, with 13 bases between the two ends. The length of the CDR3 is 15 residues. The germline V gene has CDR1 SGDLS and CDR2 YYNGEE. The CDR3 DNA reads TGTGCCAGCAGCGTAAGCTCCCTCCCCGATTCACCCCTCCACTTT. Translated, it gives CASSVSSLPDSPLHF.

The chain uses TRBV24-1 and TRBJ2-1, with 9 bases aligning to TRBD1. Per the germline V gene, CDR1 is KGHDR and CDR2 is SFDVKD. V shed 4 bases, J shed 7 bases, and the junction held 10 bases outside the gene matches. CDR3 length: 16 amino acids. CDR3 sequence: CATSDSGTGRRNEQFF. The CDR3 nucleotides are TGTGCCACCAGTGACTCCGGGACAGGGAGGCGGAATGAGCAGTTCTTC.

The chain recombines TRBV27 with TRBJ2-1; TRBD2 aligns across 7 bases. V shed 3 bases, J shed 10 bases, and the junction held 12 bases outside the gene matches. CDR3 length: 15 residues. Germline V lookup: CDR1 MNHEY, CDR2 SMNVEV (reference sequence). In nucleotides, the CDR3 is TGTGCCAGCAGTTTTCAACTAGCGTTACTTAGAGAGCAGTTCTTC. This encodes CASSFQLALLREQFF.